The next 31 T cell receptor beta chains were all read from a single sample in a study of Tregs in tolerant kidney transplant recipients (dated by TCRdb to the late 2010s). The time point label here, explained by the study, means: 6 months after combined kidney and bone marrow transplant. The transplants used related donors with nonmyeloablative bone marrow transplantation, and mixed chimerism in the human trials was transient. Receptor libraries were prepared by the immunoSEQ multiplex PCR assay. TCRdb mirrors the immuneACCESS table, restricted to in-frame sequences. Some clones are absent from its copies; in checked studies, under half trace to an unresolved V gene, and the reason for the others is unknown. In this sample's table one finds about 23,000 clones. Around 4% of the sample lies in the top ten. The source material was CD4+ T cells from blood (PBMCs), sampled 6 months after the transplant. These receptors all stem from a human patient who received a combined kidney and bone marrow transplant. After a transplant, some T cells may have been passed on by the graft donor.

In the case of this clone: The CDR3 extends 3 residues past the end of the read, so its final part is completed from the germline J gene. The chain joins TRBV7-8 to TRBJ2-2; D possibly corresponds to TRBD2 (7 bases). This CDR3 has 16 residues. Trimming pared 1 base from V and 5 bases from J, leaving 14 bases between. Germline V gene lookup returns CDR1 SGHVS and CDR2 FQNEAQ. The CDR3 here is CASSLEGGMETGELFF. Incomplete CDR3 DNA: TGTGCCAGCAGCTTAGAGGGGGGGATGGAAACCGGGGAG. Combining the CDR3 with reference TRBV7-8 and TRBJ2-2 gives the whole variable domain GAGVSQSPRYKVAKRGQDVALRCDPISGHVSLFWYQQALGQGPEFLTYFQNEAQLDKSGLPSDRFFAERPEGSVSTLKIQRTQQEDSAVYLCASSLEGGMETGELFFGEGSRLTVL.

With respect to this clone: Sequencing ends 3 residues short of the CDR3 end; the germline J gene provides the rest. The chain combines TRBV5-1 with TRBJ2-7; possibly TRBD1 for D (5 bases). Germline lookup yields CDR1 SGHRS and CDR2 YFSETQ. The CDR3 length is 14 residues. The germline V and J ends were trimmed by 2 bases and 1 base, with 10 bases remaining between them. The CDR3 sequence is CASSLPGISYEQYF. The DNA read from the CDR3 is TGCGCCAGCAGCTTACCAGGGATATCCTACGAG. Variable domain in full (rest from reference TRBV5-1 and TRBJ2-7): KAGVTQTPRYLIKTRGQQVTLSCSPISGHRSVSWYQQTPGQGLQFLFEYFSETQRNKGNFPGRFSGRQFSNSRSEMNVSTLELGDSALYLCASSLPGISYEQYFGPGTRLTVT.

As concerns this clone: The read is 3 residues too short to cover the CDR3 end, so that end is filled in from the germline J gene. This chain links TRBV7-2 with TRBJ2-7, with D hard to call. CDR1 and CDR2 (germline): SGHTA, FQGNSA. Trimming took 1 base from V and 0 from J, leaving 7 bases between them. The CDR3 length is 14 residues. CDR3 loop: CASSLGVSSYEQYF. The CDR3 bases that were read are TGTGCCAGCAGCTTAGGTGTTAGCTCCTACGAG.

For this clone: The read gets to within 3 residues of the CDR3 end, and the germline J gene fills in the rest. The V gene is TRBV6-4, the J gene TRBJ1-1, with D unclear. CDR1 MRHNA and CDR2 SNTAGT come from the germline V gene. V was clipped by 0 bases and J by 1 base, with 3 bases between them. This CDR3 is 13 amino acids long. CDR3 loop: CASSDSRNTEAFF. The sequenced CDR3 bases are TGTGCCAGCAGTGACTCTCGGAACACTGAA.

A note on this clone: Read sequence stops 3 residues before the CDR3 end, and the germline J gene provides the missing end. The chain recombines TRBV5-6 with TRBJ1-2; 9 bases align to TRBD1. This CDR3 is built from 15 residues. Germline values: CDR1 SGHDT, CDR2 YYEEEE. Trimming removed 1 base from V and 6 bases from J; junction bases left unmatched: 7. CDR3 sequence reads: CASSLPGTGRNGYTF. The DNA read from the CDR3 is TGTGCCAGCAGCTTGCCCGGGACAGGGAGGAATGGC.

About this clone: Sequencing ends 3 residues short of the CDR3 end; the germline J gene provides the rest. The gene calls are TRBV6-1 and TRBJ2-2; D gene uncertain. Trimming shortened V by 3 bases and J by 2 bases, and 10 bases separated the two germline ends. This CDR3 is 15 amino acids long. Germline-derived CDR1 and CDR2 are MNHNS and SASEGT. The sequenced part of the CDR3 DNA is TGTGCCAGCAGTGAGGTCGCCCTAAACACCGGGGAG. Protein sequence: CASSEVALNTGE. The entire CDR3 is CASSEVALNTGELFF.

Comments on this clone: The read ends 3 residues early relative to the CDR3; the germline J gene fills the gap. The genes are TRBV5-4 and TRBJ2-7; TRBD2 agrees at 8 bases. The CDR3 contains 15 residues. Germline CDR1 and CDR2: SGHNT and YYREEE (reference sequence). V gave up 4 bases and J gave up 2 bases; unmatched junction bases: 8. The sequenced CDR3 bases are TGTGCCAGCAGCCCTGGAGCGGGAGTTACCTACGAG. Encoded protein: CASSPGAGVTYE. The whole CDR3 protein reads CASSPGAGVTYEQYF.

For this clone: From the germline J gene comes the end of the CDR3, since the read stops 3 residues before it. The chain combines TRBV20-1 with TRBJ1-4, with TRBD1 as a possible D gene (5 bases). The V end was cut by 5 bases, the J end by 5 bases, with 18 bases between. The CDR3 sequence is 15 residues long. Germline CDR1 DFQATT, CDR2 SNEGSKA (reference sequence). The CDR3 loop reads CSAFNSRTPNEKLFF. CDR3 bases read: TGCAGTGCTTTCAATTCCCGGACACCGAATGAAAAA.

For this clone: The read ends 3 residues shy of where the CDR3 ends; the end is completed using the germline J gene. The chain uses TRBV18 and TRBJ1-1, with TRBD1 matching 8 bases. The germline V gene encodes CDR1 KGHSH and CDR2 LQKENI. V lost 5 bases, J lost 6 bases, and 5 bases stayed unmatched. The CDR3 totals 13 residues. The sequenced part of the CDR3 DNA is TGTGCCAGCTCAACGACAGGGGTGTCTGAA. The encoded protein is CASSTTGVSE. The CDR3 in full is CASSTTGVSEAFF.

As to this clone: The CDR3 end lies 3 residues beyond the end of the read and is filled in from the germline J gene. The V gene is TRBV15, the J gene TRBJ1-4, with TRBD1 matching over 10 bases. The CDR3 covers 15 residues. From germline, CDR1 is LNHNV and CDR2 YYDKDF (reference sequence). V gave up 3 bases and J gave up 6 bases; unmatched junction bases: 4. CDR3 DNA, as far as it was read: TGTGCCACCAGCAGCGACAGGGGGCCCGATGAAAAA. It yields the protein CATSSDRGPDEK. The CDR3 in its entirety is CATSSDRGPDEKLFF.

To note about this clone: The observed sequence ends 3 residues before the CDR3 terminus, with the missing tail filled in from the germline J gene. The rearrangement joins TRBV5-1 to TRBJ1-3, with 8 positions matching TRBD1. Looked up from germline, CDR1 is SGHRS and CDR2 is YFSETQ. This CDR3 spans 16 amino acids. V trimming: 4 bases; J trimming: 2 bases; junction bases outside the gene matches: 8. The sequenced CDR3 bases are TGCGCCAGCAGCCTACTACCGGACAGGGCTGGAAACACC. Its protein is CASSLLPDRAGNT. The full CDR3 protein is CASSLLPDRAGNTIYF.

Regarding this clone: The read finishes 3 residues shy of the CDR3 end, and the germline J gene is used to complete it. V gene TRBV6-1 combines with J gene TRBJ2-7; TRBD2 is a possible D gene (5 bases). The CDR3 extends over 13 amino acids. Germline V gene lookup returns CDR1 MNHNS and CDR2 SASEGT. V lost 4 bases and J 3 bases, leaving 10 bases between the germline ends. CDR3 DNA, as far as it was read: TGTGCCAGCAGTGTCCGGGGAATCTACGAG. It codes for CASSVRGIYE. The CDR3 in full is CASSVRGIYEQYF.

For this clone: The CDR3 end lies 3 residues beyond the end of the read and is filled in from the germline J gene. The rearrangement links TRBV5-1 to TRBJ2-4; maybe TRBD1 (6 bases). The CDR3 is made up of 16 amino acids. V dropped 3 bases and J dropped 9 bases, with 22 bases sitting between them. Germline assignment: CDR1 SGHRS and CDR2 YFSETQ. CDR3 sequence: CASSSTGTPTLGIQYF. The DNA read from the CDR3 is TGCGCCAGCAGCTCTACCGGGACACCAACCTTGGGCATT.

Points on this clone: The sequenced fragment ends 3 residues before the CDR3 boundary, so the rest is inferred from the germline J gene. The rearrangement joins TRBV27 to TRBJ2-7; tentatively, D is TRBD2 (5 bases). This CDR3 is 15 amino acids long. The V and J ends lost 3 bases and 1 base respectively, with 13 bases between them. CDR1 MNHEY and CDR2 SMNVEV come from the germline V gene (reference sequence). The covered CDR3 bases are TGTGCCAGCAGTTTCCGGCGGGTGTCTTCCTACGAG. Protein sequence: CASSFRRVSSYE. The whole CDR3 protein is CASSFRRVSSYEQYF.

For this clone: The read terminates 3 residues before the CDR3 end, so the remaining end is supplied by the germline J gene. The J gene is TRBJ1-5, the V gene TRBV19; D is undetermined. V dropped 2 bases and J dropped 5 bases, with 13 bases sitting between them. The germline V gene has CDR1 LNHDA and CDR2 SQIVND (reference sequence). This CDR3 comprises 15 residues. Incomplete CDR3 DNA: TGTGCCAGTAGTATATACGGAGGCGGGGATCAGCCC. Translation gives CASSIYGGGDQP. The whole CDR3 protein reads CASSIYGGGDQPQHF. The entire variable domain, with the rest obtained from reference TRBV19 and TRBJ1-5, is as follows: DGGITQSPKYLFRKEGQNVTLSCEQNLNHDAMYWYRQDPGQGLRLIYYSQIVNDFQKGDIAEGYSVSREKKESFPLTVTSAQKNPTAFYLCASSIYGGGDQPQHFGDGTRLSIL.

As concerns this clone: The DNA ends 3 residues before the CDR3 does, and the rest of the CDR3 is filled in from the germline J gene. This chain uses TRBV2 with TRBJ2-7; 14 positions match TRBD2. V was pared by 4 bases and J by 5 bases, with 10 bases of the junction left unmatched. This CDR3 spans 17 amino acids. The germline V gene has CDR1 SNHLY and CDR2 FYNNEI. CDR3 sequence: CASSARTSGRHFHEQYF. The CDR3 bases that were read are TGTGCCAGCAGTGCCCGGACTAGCGGGAGGCATTTCCACGAG.

Remarks on this clone: The CDR3 end lies 3 residues beyond the end of the read and is filled in from the germline J gene. V gene TRBV18 combines with J gene TRBJ2-4, with 11 bases lining up with TRBD1. Trimming at V came to 6 bases and at J to 0 bases, leaving 7 bases not matched to a gene. There are 17 residues in the CDR3. CDR1 KGHSH and CDR2 LQKENI come from the germline V gene. The CDR3 spells CASSRDRGSVAKNIQYF. CDR3 bases read: TGTGCCAGCTCCCGGGACAGGGGGTCGGTAGCCAAAAACATT.

As regards this clone: Read coverage stops 3 residues before the CDR3 terminus; the germline J gene supplies the remainder. The chain uses TRBV7-9 and TRBJ1-2; D is possibly TRBD1 (6 bases). V shed 6 bases and J shed 5 bases, with 7 bases lying between them. The CDR3 contains 11 residues. Germline V gene lookup returns CDR1 SEHNR and CDR2 FQNEAQ (reference sequence). CDR3 DNA (partial): TGTGCCAGCAGGCAGGGGTATGGC. This encodes CASRQGYG. The complete CDR3 sequence is CASRQGYGYTF.

As for this clone: The read ends 3 residues shy of where the CDR3 ends; the end is completed using the germline J gene. The chain combines TRBV7-9 with TRBJ1-5; the match to TRBD1 covers 7 bases. Germline CDR1 and CDR2: SEHNR and FQNEAQ (reference sequence). With 5 bases clipped from V and 7 bases from J, the junction kept 5 bases outside the gene matches. The CDR3 extends over 13 amino acids. CDR3: CASSIDRAQPQHF. Incomplete CDR3 DNA: TGTGCCAGCAGCATAGACAGGGCGCAGCCC.

As to this clone: The read falls 3 residues short of the CDR3 end, and the missing part is taken from the germline J gene. The V call is TRBV18, the J call TRBJ2-1; TRBD1 aligns across 9 bases. Germline CDR1 and CDR2: KGHSH and LQKENI. CDR3 length: 14 residues. V lost 5 bases and J lost 4; bases outside the gene matches: 3. The part of the CDR3 DNA that was read is TGTGCCAGCTCAACCGGGACAGGGTACAATGAG. This encodes CASSTGTGYNE. The CDR3, in full, reads CASSTGTGYNEQFF.

CDR3 DNA, as far as it was read: TGTGCCAGCAGTCTGGACAGGGGGCATCAGCCC. Translation gives CASSLDRGHQP. The whole CDR3 reads CASSLDRGHQPQHF. This chain joins TRBV6-2 or TRBV6-3 and TRBJ1-5, with TRBD1 identical over 11 bases. The read ends 3 residues early relative to the CDR3; the germline J gene fills the gap. The germline V gene has CDR1 MNHEY and CDR2 SVGEGT. CDR3 size: 14 residues. Trimming removed 5 bases from V and 5 bases from J; junction bases left unmatched: 2.

As concerns this clone: The CDR3 extends 3 residues past the end of the read, so its final part is completed from the germline J gene. The chain carries TRBV6-2 or TRBV6-3 and TRBJ2-1; D remains unclear. V lost 9 bases and J 7 bases, leaving 10 bases between the germline ends. The CDR3 contains 11 residues. From germline, CDR1 is MNHEY and CDR2 SVGEGT. CDR3 DNA, as far as it was read: TGTGCCAGTTCCCCACTAAATGAG. It yields the protein CASSPLNE. The entire CDR3 sequence reads CASSPLNEQFF.

A word on this clone: The read halts 3 residues ahead of the CDR3 end, with the missing end drawn from the germline J gene. This chain uses TRBV10-2 with TRBJ1-4, with D perhaps TRBD1 (5 bases). The germline V gene has CDR1 WSHSY and CDR2 SAAADI. There are 15 residues in the CDR3. V lost 6 bases to trimming and J lost 4 bases, with 15 bases between them. Incomplete CDR3 DNA: TGCGCCAGCAGCCCCCAACAGGAGCTTAATGAAAAA. Translation gives CASSPQQELNEK. The entire CDR3 reads CASSPQQELNEKLFF.

Regarding this clone: The read terminates 3 residues before the CDR3 end, so the remaining end is supplied by the germline J gene. This sequence joins TRBV7-7 and TRBJ2-3; TRBD2 is a possible D gene (6 bases). V lost 4 bases, J lost 4 bases, and 9 bases lay in between. Germline lookup yields CDR1 SSHAT and CDR2 FNYEAQ (reference sequence). CDR3 length: 13 residues. The sequenced part of the CDR3 DNA is TGTGCCAGCAGCTCCGGGACTCCAGATACG. It is translated as CASSSGTPDT. The full-length CDR3 reads as CASSSGTPDTQYF.

As concerns this clone: The read falls 3 residues short of the CDR3 end, and the missing part is taken from the germline J gene. This chain uses TRBV7-2 with TRBJ2-2; D remains ambiguous. V was pared by 5 bases and J by 4 bases, with 11 bases between. The germline V gene encodes CDR1 SGHTA and CDR2 FQGNSA. The length of the CDR3 is 14 residues. The CDR3 is CASSLVRSTGELFF. The covered CDR3 bases are TGTGCCAGCAGCCTTGTTAGATCCACCGGGGAG.

This clone is labeled medium-sized based on frequency. The CDR3 spells CASTILAGGADTQYF. The part of the CDR3 DNA that was read is TGTGCCAGCACCATACTAGCGGGAGGCGCAGATACG. The rearrangement joins TRBV7-8 to TRBJ2-3, with TRBD2 matching 12 bases. With the read ending 3 residues before the CDR3 end, the germline J gene is used to fill in that end. V shed 7 bases and J 4 bases; nucleotides not matched to a gene: 6. Per the germline V gene, CDR1 is SGHVS and CDR2 is FQNEAQ. The CDR3 runs to 15 residues.

Remarks on this clone: Read sequence stops 3 residues before the CDR3 end, and the germline J gene provides the missing end. The rearrangement uses TRBV25-1 and TRBJ1-6; D remains unclear. The CDR3 runs to 17 residues. Deletions cut 4 bases from V and 4 bases from J, with 17 bases between. Germline CDR1 and CDR2: MGHDK and SYGVNS. CDR3 residues: CASSGSRGKGYNSPLHF. The covered CDR3 bases are TGTGCCAGCAGTGGGTCTCGGGGTAAAGGGTATAATTCACCC.

Details on this clone: The read ends 3 residues shy of where the CDR3 ends; the end is completed using the germline J gene. The rearrangement joins TRBV23-1 to TRBJ2-1; D is perhaps TRBD2 (6 bases). Being an ORF, TRBV23-1 has a function that is uncertain. The V end lost 0 bases, the J end lost 7 bases, and 16 bases lay between the germline ends. The CDR3 extends over 16 amino acids. This CDR3 reads CASSQSSSIGGNEQFF. The CDR3 DNA, read in part, is TGCGCCAGCAGTCAATCCAGCTCAATCGGGGGAAATGAG.

With regard to this clone: From the germline J gene comes the end of the CDR3, since the read stops 3 residues before it. The genes are TRBV12-3 or TRBV12-4 and TRBJ1-3; 9 nucleotides agree with TRBD1. With 3 bases clipped from V and 4 bases from J, the junction kept 7 bases outside the gene matches. The CDR3 is 16 residues long. The part of the CDR3 DNA that was read is TGTGCCAGCAGTTTCGACCGGGACAGGGAAGGAAACACC. This encodes CASSFDRDREGNT. The whole CDR3 protein reads CASSFDRDREGNTIYF.

With regard to this clone: From the germline J gene comes the end of the CDR3, since the read stops 3 residues before it. The V gene is TRBV2, the J gene TRBJ1-2; D may be TRBD1 (5 bases). CDR1 is SNHLY and CDR2 is FYNNEI in the germline V gene. The CDR3 length is 12 residues. V lost 5 bases to trimming and J lost 2 bases, with 6 bases between them. CDR3 in amino acids: CASSRQNYGYTF. CDR3 DNA (partial): TGTGCCAGCAGTAGACAGAACTATGGC. The variable domain in full, completed from reference TRBV2 and TRBJ1-2, reads EPEVTQTPSHQVTQMGQEVILRCVPISNHLYFYWYRQILGQKVEFLVSFYNNEISEKSEIFDDQFSVERPDGSNFTLKIRSTKLEDSAMYFCASSRQNYGYTFGSGTRLTVV.

About this clone itself: The read ends 3 residues before the CDR3 terminus; that terminus is restored from the germline J gene. The chain uses TRBV19 and TRBJ2-7; 8 nucleotides match TRBD1. The V and J ends lost 3 bases and 2 bases, in that order; junction bases with no gene match: 0. The CDR3 has 13 amino acids. Germline CDR1 LNHDA, CDR2 SQIVND (reference sequence). The DNA read from the CDR3 is TGTGCCAGTAGTATGACAGGGGCCTACGAG. Its translation: CASSMTGAYE. The full CDR3 sequence reads CASSMTGAYEQYF.